The clone carrying this T cell receptor (beta chain) was counted once. The data originate from a study of shared clonotypes between healthy human individuals. The method was immunoSEQ multiplex PCR; TCRdb's version includes in-frame clones alone and lacks a portion of them. The table lists around 430,000 clones, 70% to 80% of them singletons. The CDR3 length is 14 residues. The ends were cut back, 4 bases at V and 2 bases at J, with 12 bases in the middle. Germline CDR1 SGHAT, CDR2 FQNNGV. The chain recombines TRBV11-2 with TRBJ2-7; D not certain. The TCR comes from a woman aged 40-49 years in good health. Some clones in this sample may be carry-over from other donors' samples. The sequencing input was PBMCs. The CDR3 nucleotides read TGTGCCAGCAGCTCCCAGACATCTACCTACGAGCAGTACTTC. This sequence encodes CASSSQTSTYEQYF.